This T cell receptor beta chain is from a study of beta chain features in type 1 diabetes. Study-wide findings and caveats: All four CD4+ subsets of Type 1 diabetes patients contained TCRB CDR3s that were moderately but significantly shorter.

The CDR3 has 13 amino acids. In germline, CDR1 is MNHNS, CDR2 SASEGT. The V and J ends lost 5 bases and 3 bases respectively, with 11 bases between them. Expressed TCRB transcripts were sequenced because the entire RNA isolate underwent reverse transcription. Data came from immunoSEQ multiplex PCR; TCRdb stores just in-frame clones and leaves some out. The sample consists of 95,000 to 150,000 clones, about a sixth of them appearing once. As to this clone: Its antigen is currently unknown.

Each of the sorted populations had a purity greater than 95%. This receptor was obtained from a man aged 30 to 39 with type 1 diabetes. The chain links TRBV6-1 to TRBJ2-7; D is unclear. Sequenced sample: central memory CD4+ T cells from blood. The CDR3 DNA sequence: TGTGCCAGCAGTCTGGACGGAAACTACGAGCAGTACTTC. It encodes CASSLDGNYEQYF.